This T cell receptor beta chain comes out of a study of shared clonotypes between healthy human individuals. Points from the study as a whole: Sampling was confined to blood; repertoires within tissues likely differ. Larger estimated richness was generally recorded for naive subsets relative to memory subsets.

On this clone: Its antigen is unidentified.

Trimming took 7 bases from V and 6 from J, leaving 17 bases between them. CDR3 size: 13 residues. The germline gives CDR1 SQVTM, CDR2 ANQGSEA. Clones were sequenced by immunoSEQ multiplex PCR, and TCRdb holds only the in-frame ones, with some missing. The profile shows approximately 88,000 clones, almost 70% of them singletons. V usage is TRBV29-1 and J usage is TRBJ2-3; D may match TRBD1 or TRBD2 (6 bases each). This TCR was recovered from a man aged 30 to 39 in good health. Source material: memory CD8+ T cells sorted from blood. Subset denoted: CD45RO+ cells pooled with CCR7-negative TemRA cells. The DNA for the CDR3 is TGCAGCGAATGGGGGGCAACGGGGGATACGCAGTATTTT. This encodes CSEWGATGDTQYF.